This T cell receptor beta chain is from a study of post-analysis software for immune sequencing data. Study overall: Clinical courses comprised relapsing-remitting, secondary progressive and progressive-relapsing multiple sclerosis. The study's findings and limits: Included in a set of about five TRBV segments more frequent in patients than controls were TRBV5-6, TRBV5-1 and TRBV20-1.

About this clonotype itself: The target antigen is unknown.

cDNA libraries of TCR beta carried unique molecular identifiers. MiXCR was run by TCRdb on the PCR reads, yielding one entry per CDR3 protein. The table lists 800,000 to 950,000 distinct CDR3 sequences, roughly 50% of them singletons. Germline-derived CDR1 and CDR2 are SGHRS and YFSETQ. There are 16 residues in the CDR3. The junction had 9 bases not matched to a gene; V was cut back by 4 bases and J by 4 bases. Sequences were obtained from blood. V gene TRBV5-1 combines with J gene TRBJ2-3; TRBD2 matches at 10 bases. The receptor was isolated from a girl aged 5-17 years with multiple sclerosis. CDR3 residues: CASSKGLAQLSDTQYF. The CDR3 nucleotides read TGCGCCAGCAGCAAGGGACTAGCGCAGTTATCAGATACGCAGTATTTT.